These 18 T cell receptor beta chains were all obtained from the same sample, sequenced in a study of T-cell reconstitution after alpha-beta-depleted transplantation in children. TCRbeta library preparation incorporated unique molecular identifiers. TCRdb recomputed calls from the PCR reads with MiXCR, one row per CDR3 protein. The repertoire includes 440,000 or so distinct CDR3 sequences, about a tenth of them detected once, and roughly 6% sits in the top ten. Material: PBMCs from the stem cell graft donor, obtained from the stem cell graft. All receptors come from a human donor who donated a stem cell graft to a child with acute myeloid leukemia.

The V gene is TRBV9, the J gene TRBJ2-3; TRBD1 or TRBD2 may be the D gene (5 bases each). Germline values: CDR1 SGDLS, CDR2 YYNGEE. The CDR3 runs 15 residues. Trimming left V 3 bases short and J 0 bases short, with 11 bases between. The CDR3 DNA is TGTGCCAGCAGCGCCGGGGCCAGGAGCACAGATACGCAGTATTTT. Its translation: CASSAGARSTDTQYF.

This clonotype was counted only a few times. This chain connects TRBV5-1 to TRBJ1-2; no clear D gene. The CDR3 is 13 amino acids. The V gene lost 2 bases and the J gene lost 3 bases, with 8 bases spanning the gap. Germline V lookup: CDR1 SGHRS, CDR2 YFSETQ. DNA for the CDR3: TGCGCCAGCAGCTTCGGTCCGGACTATGGCTACACCTTC. Its translation: CASSFGPDYGYTF.

The chain joins TRBV4-2 to TRBJ1-1, with a weak D call TRBD1 (5 bases). This CDR3 has 16 amino acids. Germline values: CDR1 LGHNA, CDR2 YNFKEQ. V lost 0 bases to trimming and J lost 5 bases, with 16 bases between them. CDR3 nucleotide sequence: TGTGCCAGCAGCCAAGATCCCGGGGGACTAGGGACTGAAGCTTTCTTT. Translating gives CASSQDPGGLGTEAFF.

This clonotype was detected only a few times. The chain combines TRBV5-1 with TRBJ2-7; 8 bases align to TRBD2. The CDR3 extends over 15 amino acids. Trimming at V came to 4 bases and at J to 3 bases, leaving 9 bases not matched to a gene. The germline V gene encodes CDR1 SGHRS and CDR2 YFSETQ. The CDR3 DNA reads TGCGCCAGCAGCGGCGGGAGCGGGAGCTTCTACGAGCAGTACTTC. Protein product: CASSGGSGSFYEQYF.

The chain employs TRBV6-2 or TRBV6-3 and TRBJ2-5; 7 nucleotides agree with TRBD2. CDR1 MNHEY and CDR2 SVGEGT come from the germline V gene. The CDR3 is 15 amino acids. J lost 6 bases, V lost 5 bases, and 12 bases had no gene match. For the CDR3, the DNA is TGTGCCAGCAGTCCTCCTCGCGGGGGTGGACAGACCCAGTACTTC. As protein: CASSPPRGGGQTQYF.

CDR3 sequence (DNA): TGTGCCAGCAGCTTGGGGTGGGATGAGCAGTTCTTC. Protein: CASSLGWDEQFF. V usage is TRBV7-9 and J usage is TRBJ2-1; D remains ambiguous. In germline, CDR1 is SEHNR, CDR2 FQNEAQ (reference sequence). The germline V and J ends were trimmed by 3 bases and 8 bases, with 8 bases remaining between them. The CDR3 consists of 12 residues.

CDR3: CSASKVSSYNEQFF. CDR3 nucleotides: TGCAGTGCTAGCAAGGTTAGCTCCTACAATGAGCAGTTCTTC. This chain connects TRBV20-1 to TRBJ2-1; D is uncertain. V lost 3 bases, J lost 0 bases, and 9 bases lay in between. The CDR3 sequence is 14 residues long. Germline assignment: CDR1 DFQATT and CDR2 SNEGSKA (reference sequence).

This clonotype was seen many times. The chain couples TRBV12-3 or TRBV12-4 to TRBJ1-1; no clear D gene. The V gene lost 3 bases and the J gene lost 2 bases, with 10 bases spanning the gap. The CDR3 consists of 14 residues. The DNA of the CDR3 is TGTGCCAGCAGTTTTCGGACGGGAAACACTGAAGCTTTCTTT. Its protein is CASSFRTGNTEAFF.

The rearrangement joins TRBV12-3 or TRBV12-4 to TRBJ2-3; D possibly corresponds to TRBD2 (7 bases). The germline V and J ends were trimmed by 6 bases and 6 bases, with 19 bases remaining between them. The CDR3 is made up of 15 amino acids. CDR3 bases: TGTGCCAGCAGCCAAGGGGGGGACCCAAAGGATACGCAGTATTTT. The encoded protein is CASSQGGDPKDTQYF.

This clonotype was recorded a few times. The gene calls are TRBV6-1 and TRBJ2-1; D is uncertain. Per the germline V gene, CDR1 is MNHNS and CDR2 is SASEGT. V lost 7 bases and J 0 bases, leaving 13 bases between the germline ends. The CDR3 has 15 residues. CDR3 nucleotide sequence: TGTGCCAGCACCCTCCAATGGGGCTCCTACAATGAGCAGTTCTTC. It yields the protein CASTLQWGSYNEQFF.

This clonotype was observed a few times. The V and J genes are TRBV9 and TRBJ2-3; possible D gene TRBD2, 6 bases. The V end lost 3 bases, the J end lost 5 bases, and 19 bases lay between the germline ends. The CDR3 is made up of 16 amino acids. Germline loops: CDR1 SGDLS, CDR2 YYNGEE. CDR3 DNA: TGTGCCAGCAGCGCGCCCGGGGGTAGGGACGGAGATACGCAGTATTTT. Its translation is CASSAPGGRDGDTQYF.

This clonotype was seen more than once but under ten times. The chain joins TRBV20-1 to TRBJ1-1; D gene uncertain. CDR1 is DFQATT, CDR2 SNEGSKA, per germline (reference sequence). V lost 7 bases and J 8 bases, leaving 20 bases between the germline ends. The CDR3 spans 13 residues. The CDR3 region has the DNA TGCAGTGGGGAATCAGCCATCAAAACGGAAGCTTTCTTT. It translates to CSGESAIKTEAFF.

The chain combines TRBV20-1 with TRBJ2-1; 14 nucleotides agree with TRBD2. The CDR3 spans 17 residues. The V and J ends lost 0 bases and 8 bases, in that order; junction bases with no gene match: 9. Per germline, CDR1 DFQATT and CDR2 SNEGSKA (reference sequence). For the CDR3, the DNA is TGCAGTGCTAGAGATCACAGGACTAGCGGGGGGAGGTATGAGCAGTTCTTC. It is translated as CSARDHRTSGGRYEQFF.

This clonotype was picked up a small number of times. This chain joins TRBV7-4 and TRBJ1-4, with TRBD1 matching over 11 bases. In germline, CDR1 is SGHVT, CDR2 SQSDAQ. The trim removed 2 bases at V and 1 base at J, leaving 6 bases unmatched. CDR3 length: 18 amino acids. CDR3 DNA sequence: TGTGCCAGCAGCTTATCCCGGGGACAGGGGGAAACTAATGAAAAACTGTTTTTT. It codes for CASSLSRGQGETNEKLFF. The whole variable domain, filled in from reference TRBV7-4 and TRBJ1-4, reads GAGVSQSPRYKVAKRGRDVALRCDSISGHVTLYWYRQTLGQGSEVLTYSQSDAQRDKSGRPSGRFSAERPERSVSTLKIQRTEQGDSAVYLCASSLSRGQGETNEKLFFGSGTQLSVL.

CDR3: CASSPFAEETQYF. The CDR3 DNA follows: TGTGCCAGCTCACCATTCGCGGAAGAGACCCAGTACTTC. The chain joins TRBV18 to TRBJ2-5; D remains unclear. The V gene lost 2 bases and the J gene lost 3 bases, with 7 bases spanning the gap. The CDR3 totals 13 residues. Germline-derived CDR1 and CDR2 are KGHSH and LQKENI.

As to this clonotype: A read error may be the cause here, since a much bigger clone is one base away. The CDR3 loop reads CASSQVSKRRDYGHTF. The CDR3 DNA follows: TGCGCCAGCAGCCAGGTGTCTAAGAGGCGTGACTATGGCCACACCTTC. V usage is TRBV4-3 and J usage is TRBJ1-2; D uncertain. CDR3 length equals 16 residues. The germline gives CDR1 LGHNA, CDR2 YSLEER.

This sequence joins TRBV10-3 and TRBJ2-3, with TRBD2 identical over 10 bases. After removal of 7 bases from V and 1 base from J, the junction contained 8 bases not matched to a gene. The CDR3 sequence is 16 residues long. CDR1 is ENHRY, CDR2 SYGVKD, per germline. The CDR3 region has the DNA TGTGCCATCAAGGTCAGCGGGGGGGCTGGCACAGATACGCAGTATTTT. The encoded protein is CAIKVSGGAGTDTQYF.

Ten or more counts support this clonotype. The J gene is TRBJ2-5, the V gene TRBV20-1, with D hard to call. The V gene's germline CDR1 is DFQATT and CDR2 SNEGSKA (reference sequence). This CDR3 comprises 11 residues. Trimming pared 4 bases from V and 3 bases from J, leaving 6 bases between. CDR3 in DNA: TGCAGTGCTATCACTAAAGAGACCCAGTACTTC. This sequence encodes CSAITKETQYF.